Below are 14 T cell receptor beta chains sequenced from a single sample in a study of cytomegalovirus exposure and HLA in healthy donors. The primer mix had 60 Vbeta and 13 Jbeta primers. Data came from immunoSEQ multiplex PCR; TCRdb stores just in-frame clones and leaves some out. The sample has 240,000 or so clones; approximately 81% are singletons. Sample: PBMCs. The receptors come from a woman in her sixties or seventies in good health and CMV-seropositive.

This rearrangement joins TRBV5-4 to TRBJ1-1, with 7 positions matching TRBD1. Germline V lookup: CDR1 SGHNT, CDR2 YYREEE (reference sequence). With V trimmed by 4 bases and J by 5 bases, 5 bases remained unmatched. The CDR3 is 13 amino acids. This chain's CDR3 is CASSLRGATEAFF. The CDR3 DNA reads TGTGCCAGCAGCCTCAGGGGGGCGACTGAAGCTTTCTTT.

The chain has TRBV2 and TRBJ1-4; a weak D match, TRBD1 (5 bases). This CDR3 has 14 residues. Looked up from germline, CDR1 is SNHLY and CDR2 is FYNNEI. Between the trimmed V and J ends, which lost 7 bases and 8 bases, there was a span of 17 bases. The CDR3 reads CASTGDPPGEKLFF. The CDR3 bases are TGTGCCAGCACGGGGGACCCGCCGGGAGAAAAACTGTTTTTT. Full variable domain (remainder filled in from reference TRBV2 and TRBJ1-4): EPEVTQTPSHQVTQMGQEVILRCVPISNHLYFYWYRQILGQKVEFLVSFYNNEISEKSEIFDDQFSVERPDGSNFTLKIRSTKLEDSAMYFCASTGDPPGEKLFFGSGTQLSVL.

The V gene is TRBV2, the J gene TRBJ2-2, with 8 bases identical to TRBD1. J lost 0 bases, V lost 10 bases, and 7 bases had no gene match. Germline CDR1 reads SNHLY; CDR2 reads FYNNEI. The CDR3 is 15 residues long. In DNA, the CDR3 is TGTGCCACACAGGGGGGCGGATCGAACACCGGGGAGCTGTTTTTT. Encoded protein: CATQGGGSNTGELFF.

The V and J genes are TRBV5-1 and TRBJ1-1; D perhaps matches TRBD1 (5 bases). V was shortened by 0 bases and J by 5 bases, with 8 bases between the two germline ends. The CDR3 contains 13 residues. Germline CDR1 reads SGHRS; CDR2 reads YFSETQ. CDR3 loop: CASSLGGETEAFF. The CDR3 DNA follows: TGCGCCAGCAGCTTGGGGGGGGAAACTGAAGCTTTCTTT.

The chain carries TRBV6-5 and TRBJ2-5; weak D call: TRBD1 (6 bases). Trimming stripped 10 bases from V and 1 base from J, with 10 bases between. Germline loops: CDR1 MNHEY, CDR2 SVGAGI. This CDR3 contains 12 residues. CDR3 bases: TGTGCCACCAGACAGGCCCAAGAGACCCAGTACTTC. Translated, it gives CATRQAQETQYF.

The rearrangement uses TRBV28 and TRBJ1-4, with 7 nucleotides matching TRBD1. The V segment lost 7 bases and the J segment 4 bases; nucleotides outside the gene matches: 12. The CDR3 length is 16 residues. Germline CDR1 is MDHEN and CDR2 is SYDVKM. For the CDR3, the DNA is TGTGCCAGCAACCGTGCAGGGGGGATAGTTAATGAAAAACTGTTTTTT. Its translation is CASNRAGGIVNEKLFF.

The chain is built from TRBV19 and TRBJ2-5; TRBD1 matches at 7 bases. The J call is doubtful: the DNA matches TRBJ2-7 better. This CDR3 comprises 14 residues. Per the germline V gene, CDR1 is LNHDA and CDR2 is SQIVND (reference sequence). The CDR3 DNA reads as TGTGCCAGTAGTTCCTACAGGGGCACCTACGAGCAGTACTTC. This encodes CASSSYRGTYEQYF.

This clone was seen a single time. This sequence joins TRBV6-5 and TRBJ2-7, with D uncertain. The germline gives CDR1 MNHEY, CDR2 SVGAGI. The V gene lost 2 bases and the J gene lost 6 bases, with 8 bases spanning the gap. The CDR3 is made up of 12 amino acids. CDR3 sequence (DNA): TGTGCCAGCAGTTACCAGACGGGCGAGCAGTACTTC. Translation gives CASSYQTGEQYF.

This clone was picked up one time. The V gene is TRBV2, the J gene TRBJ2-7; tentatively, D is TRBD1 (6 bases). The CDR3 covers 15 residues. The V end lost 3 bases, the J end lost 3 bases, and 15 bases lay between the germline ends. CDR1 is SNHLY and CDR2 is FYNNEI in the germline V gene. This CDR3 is CASSDQLATGYEQYF. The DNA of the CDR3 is TGTGCCAGCAGTGATCAGTTAGCGACAGGCTACGAGCAGTACTTC.

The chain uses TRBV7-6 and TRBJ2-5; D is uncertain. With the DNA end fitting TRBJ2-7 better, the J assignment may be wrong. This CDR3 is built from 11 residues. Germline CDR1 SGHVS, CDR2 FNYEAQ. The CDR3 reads CASSIGYEQYF. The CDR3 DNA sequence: TGTGCCAGCAGCATCGGGTACGAGCAGTACTTC.

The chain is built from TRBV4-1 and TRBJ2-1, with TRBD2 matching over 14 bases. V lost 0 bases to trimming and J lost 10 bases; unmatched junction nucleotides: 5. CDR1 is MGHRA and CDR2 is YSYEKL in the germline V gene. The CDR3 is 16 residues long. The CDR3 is CASSQEAGLAGAEQFF. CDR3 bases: TGCGCCAGCAGCCAAGAAGCGGGACTAGCGGGAGCGGAGCAGTTCTTC.

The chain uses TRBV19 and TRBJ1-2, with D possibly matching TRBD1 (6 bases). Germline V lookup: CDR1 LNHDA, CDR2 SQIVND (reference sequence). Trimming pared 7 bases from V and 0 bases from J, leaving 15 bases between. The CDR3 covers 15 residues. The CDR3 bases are TGTGCCAGTACCGCACGGGACAAGGCTAACTATGGCTACACCTTC. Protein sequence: CASTARDKANYGYTF. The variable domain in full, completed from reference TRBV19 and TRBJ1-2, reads DGGITQSPKYLFRKEGQNVTLSCEQNLNHDAMYWYRQDPGQGLRLIYYSQIVNDFQKGDIAEGYSVSREKKESFPLTVTSAQKNPTAFYLCASTARDKANYGYTFGSGTRLTVV.

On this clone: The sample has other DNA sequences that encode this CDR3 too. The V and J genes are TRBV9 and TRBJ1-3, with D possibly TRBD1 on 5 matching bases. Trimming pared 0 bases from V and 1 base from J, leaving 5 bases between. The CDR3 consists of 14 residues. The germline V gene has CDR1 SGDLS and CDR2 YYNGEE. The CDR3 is CASSVEGSGNTIYF. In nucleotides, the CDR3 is TGTGCCAGCAGCGTAGAGGGGTCTGGAAACACCATATATTTT.

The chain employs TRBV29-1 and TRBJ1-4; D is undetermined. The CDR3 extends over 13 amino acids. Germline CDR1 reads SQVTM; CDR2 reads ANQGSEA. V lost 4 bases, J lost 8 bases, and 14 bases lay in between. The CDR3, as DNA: TGCAGCGTTGCTGCGGGCCTTAAGGAAAAACTGTTTTTT. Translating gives CSVAAGLKEKLFF.